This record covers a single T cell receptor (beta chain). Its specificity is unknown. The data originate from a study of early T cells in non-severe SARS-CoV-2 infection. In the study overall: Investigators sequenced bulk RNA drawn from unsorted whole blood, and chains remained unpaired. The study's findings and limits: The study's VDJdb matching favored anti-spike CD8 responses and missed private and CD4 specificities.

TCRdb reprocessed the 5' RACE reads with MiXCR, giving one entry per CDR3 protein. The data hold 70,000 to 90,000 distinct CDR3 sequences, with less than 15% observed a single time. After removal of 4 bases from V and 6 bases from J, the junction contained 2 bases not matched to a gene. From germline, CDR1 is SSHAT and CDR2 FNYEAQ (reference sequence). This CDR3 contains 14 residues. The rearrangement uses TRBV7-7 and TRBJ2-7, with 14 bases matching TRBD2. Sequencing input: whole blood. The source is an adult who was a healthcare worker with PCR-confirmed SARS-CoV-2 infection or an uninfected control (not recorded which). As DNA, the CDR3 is TGTGCCAGCAGCTCCGGGACTAGCGGGAGCGAGCAGTACTTC. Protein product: CASSSGTSGSEQYF.